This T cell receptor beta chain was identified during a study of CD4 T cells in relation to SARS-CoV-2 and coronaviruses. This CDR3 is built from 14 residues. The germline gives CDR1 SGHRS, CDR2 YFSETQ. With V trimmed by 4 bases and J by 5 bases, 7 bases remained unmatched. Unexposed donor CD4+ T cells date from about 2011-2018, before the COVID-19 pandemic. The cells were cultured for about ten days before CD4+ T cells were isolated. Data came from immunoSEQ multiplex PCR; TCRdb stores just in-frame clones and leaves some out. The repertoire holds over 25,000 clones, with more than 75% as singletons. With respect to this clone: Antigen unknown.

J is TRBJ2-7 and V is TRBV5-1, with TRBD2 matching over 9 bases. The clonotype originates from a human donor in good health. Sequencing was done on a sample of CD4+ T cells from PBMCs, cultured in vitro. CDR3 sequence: CASSKVAGEDEQYF. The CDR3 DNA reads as TGCGCCAGCAGCAAGGTAGCGGGAGAGGACGAGCAGTACTTC.